This TCR beta chain was recovered during a study of radiotherapy plus CTLA-4 blockade in lung cancer. Study overall: Objective responses were documented in over 15% of patients, with disease control in about 28%. Study observations and caveats: Tumor-derived TCR clones expanded in blood after radiotherapy plus ipilimumab.

Focal radiation with ipilimumab CTLA-4 blockade was given to patients with chemo-refractory metastatic non-small-cell lung cancer. This clone was observed a handful of times. Its antigen is not identified. Clones were sequenced by immunoSEQ multiplex PCR, and TCRdb holds only the in-frame ones, with some missing. The data show 35,000 to 55,000 clones, roughly two thirds seen once. Sequenced here: peripheral blood, sampled from a patient treated with radiotherapy plus ipilimumab. This sequence was found in a human donor with non-small cell lung cancer who had a partial response to radiotherapy plus ipilimumab.

The CDR3 spells CASSEEQGRNTGELFF. CDR3 nucleotide sequence: TGTGCCAGCAGTGAAGAACAGGGCCGGAACACCGGGGAGCTGTTTTTT. The rearrangement links TRBV2 to TRBJ2-2; weak D call: TRBD1 (6 bases). The CDR3 runs 16 residues. Trimming took 1 base from V and 1 from J, leaving 10 bases between them. Germline CDR1 reads SNHLY; CDR2 reads FYNNEI.